This record covers a single T cell receptor beta chain. Its antigen is not identified. Per the germline V gene, CDR1 is SGDLS and CDR2 is YYNGEE. With 4 bases removed from V and 4 bases from J, the gap between germline ends came to 14 bases. This CDR3 has 14 residues. Clones were read by immunoSEQ multiplex PCR, and TCRdb kept only the in-frame ones, dropping some. The sample records roughly 70,000 clones, 85% to 90% being singletons. This entry is derived from a study of OX40 agonist ivuxolimab in advanced cancers. Study outcomes and limitations: Mean expanded clone counts were higher in CD8+ than CD4+ T cells. Antigen specificity of clonally expanded peripheral T cells was not established.

V gene TRBV9 combines with J gene TRBJ1-2; no clear D gene. The TCR comes from an adult with an advanced solid tumor such as melanoma, head and neck, liver or kidney cancer. Sequenced here: CD4+ or CD8+ T cells sorted from blood, sampled in a trial of the OX40 agonist ivuxolimab. As DNA, the CDR3 is TGTGCCAGCAGCCCGAGAGGTTCCTCCTATGGCTACACCTTC. Residues: CASSPRGSSYGYTF.